This TCR beta chain comes out of a study of T cells after posttransplantation cyclophosphamide. Cyclophosphamide on days +3 and +4 followed busulfan-fludarabine conditioning and a marrow graft. Regarding this clone: As yet, its antigen is unknown.

Assay used: immunoSEQ multiplex PCR; TCRdb lists only in-frame clones, some missing. Counted here are 20,000 to 25,000 clones, about nine tenths occurring once; the ten biggest clones make up around 10%. The germline V gene has CDR1 SGHVS and CDR2 FQNEAQ. The V segment lost 5 bases and the J segment 0 bases; nucleotides outside the gene matches: 8. The length of the CDR3 is 17 residues. Regarding the study as a whole: Donor-recipient repertoire similarity was low at 1-2 months, rising over year one.

The J gene is TRBJ2-5, the V gene TRBV7-8, with 11 bases lining up with TRBD2. Specimen: PBMCs, collected after allogeneic stem cell transplant with posttransplant cyclophosphamide. This clonotype was sampled from a female patient in her 30s who received an allogeneic stem cell transplant from an unrelated donor, was CMV-positive, and had no GVHD. Some T cells may be the graft donor's. The CDR3 loop is CASSPGTSGLYQETQYF. Written as DNA, the CDR3 is TGTGCCAGCAGCCCCGGGACTAGCGGTCTGTACCAAGAGACCCAGTACTTC.